This T cell receptor beta chain was captured by sequencing in a study of blood T cell repertoires in COVID-19. Study in general: Whether acute or convalescent, the COVID-19 samples came from the United States, Italy and Spain.

Participants, 18 to 89 years old, spanned some 23 US areas. Cohorts were assigned according to the clinical history that participants reported. V was clipped by 6 bases and J by 6 bases; unmatched bases: 6. CDR1 and CDR2 from the germline V gene are SGHTA and FQGNSA. The CDR3 sequence is 14 residues long. Method: immunoSEQ multiplex PCR; TCRdb's copy keeps in-frame clones and lacks some. The repertoire holds about 330,000 clones, with 92% as singletons. The genes are TRBV7-2 and TRBJ2-7; the match to TRBD1 covers 12 bases. Sequenced material: PBMCs or T cells enriched from blood (not recorded which). This sequence originates from a woman aged 25 to 45 who had recovered from COVID-19. CDR3 sequence: CASSTGTGGLEQYF. CDR3 DNA sequence: TGTGCCAGCAGTACCGGGACAGGGGGCCTCGAGCAGTACTTC.